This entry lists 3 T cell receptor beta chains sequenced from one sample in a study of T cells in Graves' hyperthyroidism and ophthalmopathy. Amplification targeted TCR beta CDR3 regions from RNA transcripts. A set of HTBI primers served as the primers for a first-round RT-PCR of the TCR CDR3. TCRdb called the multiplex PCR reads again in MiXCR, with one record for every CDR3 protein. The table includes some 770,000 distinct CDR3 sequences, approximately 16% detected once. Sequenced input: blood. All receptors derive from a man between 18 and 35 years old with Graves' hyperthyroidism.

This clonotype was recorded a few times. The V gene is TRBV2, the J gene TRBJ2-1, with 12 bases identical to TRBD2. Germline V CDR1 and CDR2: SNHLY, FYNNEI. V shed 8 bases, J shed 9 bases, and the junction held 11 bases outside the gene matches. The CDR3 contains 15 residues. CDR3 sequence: CASGLGLAGGGEQFF. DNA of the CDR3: TGTGCCAGCGGACTCGGGCTAGCGGGAGGGGGTGAGCAGTTCTTC.

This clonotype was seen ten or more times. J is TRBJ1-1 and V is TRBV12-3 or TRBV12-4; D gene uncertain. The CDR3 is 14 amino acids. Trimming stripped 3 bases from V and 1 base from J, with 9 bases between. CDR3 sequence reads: CASSFEEGNTEAFF. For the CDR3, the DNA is TGTGCCAGCAGTTTTGAGGAAGGGAACACTGAAGCTTTCTTT.

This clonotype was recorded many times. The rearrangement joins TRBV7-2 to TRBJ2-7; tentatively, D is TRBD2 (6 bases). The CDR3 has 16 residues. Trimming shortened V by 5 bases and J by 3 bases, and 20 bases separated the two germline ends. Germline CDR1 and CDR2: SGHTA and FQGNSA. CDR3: CASSPSGLGLLYEQYF. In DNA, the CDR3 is TGTGCCAGCAGCCCTAGTGGGTTGGGACTCCTCTACGAGCAGTACTTC.